The 18 T cell receptor beta chains below all came from one sample that was sequenced in a study of CD8+ T cells in alopecia areata. RNA, once extracted, was reverse transcribed into cDNA for use as the sequencing template. The data were produced by immunoSEQ multiplex PCR, yet TCRdb's version contains in-frame clones alone and is incomplete. The sample lists 130,000 to 150,000 clones, over 70% occurring once. Sequenced material: CD8+ T cells sorted from blood, taken at week 0. Source of these receptors: a human donor with alopecia areata.

This chain connects TRBV7-6 to TRBJ2-7; maybe TRBD1 (6 bases). Germline V gives CDR1 SGHVS, CDR2 FNYEAQ. V was pared by 4 bases and J by 7 bases, with 11 bases between. This CDR3 has 12 amino acids. CDR3 in amino acids: CASSSIGQEQYF. Written as DNA, the CDR3 is TGTGCCAGCAGCTCTATTGGACAGGAGCAGTACTTC.

The chain employs TRBV10-3 and TRBJ2-7; a weak D match, TRBD2 (6 bases). The CDR3 extends over 12 amino acids. Deletions cut 11 bases from V and 5 bases from J, with 16 bases between. CDR1 ENHRY and CDR2 SYGVKD come from the germline V gene. Here the CDR3 reads CAGGTAQNEQYF. The CDR3 DNA reads as TGTGCCGGCGGGACGGCGCAGAACGAGCAGTACTTC.

The chain uses TRBV5-6 and TRBJ2-7; possibly TRBD2 for D (5 bases). Germline V gives CDR1 SGHDT, CDR2 YYEEEE. V was trimmed by 2 bases and J by 0 bases, leaving 12 bases between them. The CDR3 has 15 residues. The DNA for the CDR3 is TGTGCCAGCAGCTTAGGAGGAGTCAGCTCCTACGAGCAGTACTTC. Encoded protein: CASSLGGVSSYEQYF.

A few counts support this clone. CDR3 loop: CASSPSTGELFF. In DNA form, the CDR3 reads TGTGCCAGCAGCCCGAGTACTGGGGAGCTGTTTTTT. The chain is built from TRBV4-2 and TRBJ2-2; D call uncertain. Germline lookup yields CDR1 LGHNA and CDR2 YNFKEQ. Trimming shortened V by 4 bases and J by 8 bases, and 8 bases separated the two germline ends. The length of the CDR3 is 12 residues.

The rearrangement joins TRBV7-9 to TRBJ2-7; D is unclear. The CDR3 is 13 amino acids. V lost 1 base, J lost 3 bases, and 7 bases lay in between. From germline, CDR1 is SEHNR and CDR2 FQNEAQ (reference sequence). The CDR3: CASSLERIYEQYF. The CDR3 DNA follows: TGTGCCAGCAGCTTAGAGAGGATCTACGAGCAGTACTTC.

The V and J genes are TRBV27 and TRBJ2-7; either TRBD1 or TRBD2 may supply D (5 bases each). V was clipped by 3 bases and J by 2 bases, with 11 bases between them. Per germline, CDR1 MNHEY and CDR2 SMNVEV (reference sequence). This CDR3 is built from 14 residues. CDR3: CASSFAGRTYEQYF. The CDR3, as DNA: TGTGCCAGCAGTTTCGCAGGGAGAACCTACGAGCAGTACTTC.

V is TRBV30 and J is TRBJ1-5, with a tentative D call TRBD1 (6 bases). CDR3 length: 13 residues. The ends were cut back, 4 bases at V and 5 bases at J, with 12 bases in the middle. CDR1 is GTSNPN, CDR2 SVGIG, per germline (reference sequence). Here the CDR3 DNA reads TGTGCCTGGACTACAGGGCCCTATCAGCCCCAGCATTTT. Translating it yields CAWTTGPYQPQHF.

This chain joins TRBV15 and TRBJ2-7; D ambiguous. The V and J ends lost 1 base and 1 base respectively, with 11 bases between them. Germline loops: CDR1 LNHNV, CDR2 YYDKDF (reference sequence). This CDR3 contains 15 residues. In nucleotides, the CDR3 is TGTGCCACCAGCAGAGGCCGAGCGTCGTCCTACGAGCAGTACTTC. Translating it yields CATSRGRASSYEQYF.

The count of this clone is one. The V gene is TRBV6-6, the J gene TRBJ2-7; 8 positions agree with TRBD1. Losses at the gene ends were 6 bases for V and 6 bases for J; bases not matched to a gene: 10. Germline V CDR1 and CDR2: MNHNY, SVGAGI (reference sequence). This CDR3 is 14 amino acids long. The CDR3 nucleotides read TGTGCCAGCAGAAAAACGGACAGGGCGGGCGAGCAGTACTTC. Protein: CASRKTDRAGEQYF.

This CDR3 reads CSAGRGGYEQFF. CDR3 DNA sequence: TGCAGCGCTGGAAGAGGGGGTTATGAGCAGTTCTTC. The chain carries TRBV29-1 and TRBJ2-1; TRBD1 might be the D (6 bases). This CDR3 is built from 12 residues. V lost 7 bases to trimming and J lost 8 bases, with 15 bases between them. From germline, CDR1 is SQVTM and CDR2 ANQGSEA.

This chain uses TRBV5-4 with TRBJ2-7; D is possibly TRBD1 (5 bases). V lost 4 bases and J 1 base, leaving 9 bases between the germline ends. The CDR3 is 13 residues long. The germline CDR1 and CDR2 sequences are SGHNT and YYREEE (reference sequence). CDR3 sequence reads: CASSDRFSYEQYF. The CDR3 DNA is TGTGCCAGCAGCGACAGATTTTCCTACGAGCAGTACTTC.

The CDR3 region is CASSPQQRFYEQYF. CDR3 DNA sequence: TGTGCCAGCAGCCCCCAACAGCGATTCTACGAGCAGTACTTC. The chain carries TRBV7-9 and TRBJ2-7, with unresolved D. The germline gives CDR1 SEHNR, CDR2 FQNEAQ (reference sequence). Between the trimmed V and J ends, which lost 5 bases and 3 bases, there was a span of 14 bases. This CDR3 spans 14 amino acids.

The chain joins TRBV29-1 to TRBJ2-7; TRBD2 matches at 9 bases. From germline, CDR1 is SQVTM and CDR2 ANQGSEA. V gave up 4 bases and J gave up 3 bases; unmatched junction bases: 4. This CDR3 is 13 amino acids long. This chain's CDR3 is CSVVIAGDYEQYF. The CDR3 coding sequence is TGCAGCGTTGTAATAGCGGGAGACTACGAGCAGTACTTC.

The V and J genes are TRBV4-1 and TRBJ2-7; TRBD1 aligns across 11 bases. CDR3 length: 15 residues. Germline assignment: CDR1 MGHRA and CDR2 YSYEKL. The V segment lost 2 bases and the J segment 3 bases; nucleotides outside the gene matches: 3. The CDR3 is CASSQRGQGDYEQYF. The CDR3 nucleotides read TGCGCCAGCAGCCAAAGGGGACAGGGGGACTACGAGCAGTACTTC.

The chain carries TRBV5-4 and TRBJ2-3; D not resolved. CDR3 size: 13 residues. The V gene lost 4 bases and the J gene lost 0 bases, with 6 bases spanning the gap. Per germline, CDR1 SGHNT and CDR2 YYREEE (reference sequence). CDR3 sequence reads: CASSTDSTDTQYF. The CDR3 DNA reads as TGTGCCAGCAGCACTGACAGCACAGATACGCAGTATTTT.

This clone came up a few times. The chain joins TRBV7-8 to TRBJ2-5, with TRBD1 matching over 7 bases. The CDR3 has 16 amino acids. Per germline, CDR1 SGHVS and CDR2 FQNEAQ. Unmatched junction bases numbered 14, after V lost 5 bases and J lost 5 bases. The CDR3 reads CASSASGTDPTETQYF. CDR3 nucleotides: TGTGCCAGCAGCGCCTCCGGGACAGACCCCACGGAGACCCAGTACTTC.

The chain uses TRBV29-1 and TRBJ2-5; a possible D gene is TRBD2 (6 bases). The J call is doubtful: the DNA matches TRBJ2-7 better. This CDR3 contains 12 residues. In germline, CDR1 is SQVTM, CDR2 ANQGSEA. The CDR3 protein is CSVVAEGNEQYF. The DNA for the CDR3 is TGCAGCGTTGTGGCGGAGGGCAACGAGCAGTACTTC.

The chain recombines TRBV6-6 with TRBJ2-7; D is perhaps TRBD1 (6 bases). CDR1 is MNHNY and CDR2 is SVGAGI in the germline V gene (reference sequence). CDR3 length: 14 amino acids. V was cut by 6 bases and J by 5 bases, with 17 bases left in between. The CDR3 is CASSSTGLENEQYF. CDR3 DNA sequence: TGTGCCAGCAGCTCAACAGGGTTAGAAAACGAGCAGTACTTC.